This TCR beta chain was sequenced during a study of control samples from healthy donors and cancer patients (dated by TCRdb to 2020 to 2021). The method was the immunoSEQ multiplex PCR assay. TCRdb limited this immuneACCESS table to in-frame rearrangements with V and J called. A share of clones is missing; checked studies link under half to unresolved V genes, and the rest is unexplained. In this sample the table shows about 160,000 clones, 80% to 95% of which occur a single time. The ten most abundant clones make up 0.65% to 0.85% of the sample. As concerns this clone: Its target antigen remains unknown. No base quality information exists; no much larger clone differs at one position. The same CDR3 also results from other DNA sequences found in this sample.

The CDR3 runs 13 residues from the cysteine to the phenylalanine. Only the CDR3 portion is preserved as DNA: 39 bases, with reading frame beginning at the first base. Trimming costs V 0 bases and J 8 bases, and their ends lie 11 bases apart. In the germline V gene, CDR1 corresponds to SGHRS and CDR2 to YFSETQ. Sequencing input: blood. This sequence uses TRBV5-1 and TRBJ1-1; there is no confident call for the D gene. This receptor was identified in a woman in her twenties or thirties in good health. The nucleotide sequence is given as TGCGCCAGCAGCTTGGGGGGATTAGGGGAAGCTTTCTTT. Its protein product is CASSLGGLGEAFF.